The 14 T cell receptor beta chains in this list originate from one sample, sequenced in a study of cytomegalovirus exposure and HLA in healthy donors. Primers: 60 Vbeta forward and 13 Jbeta reverse. Here immunoSEQ multiplex PCR was the method, and the copy in TCRdb shows in-frame clones only, minus some. The sample has roughly 160,000 clones, approximately 84% seen once; the top ten hold under 1.1%. What was sequenced was PBMCs. These receptor sequences come from a man aged 25 to 40 in good health and CMV-seronegative.

This clone was counted only a few times. The chain recombines TRBV21-1 with TRBJ1-1; the table gives TRBD1 as D, unverified against the DNA. TRBV21-1 is noted as a pseudogene. This CDR3 region has 15 residues. The CDR3 bases are TGTGCCAGCAGCAAGAGTAGGGGGCGGGGCACTGAAGCTTTCTTT. It yields the protein CASSKSRGRGTEAFF.

The rearrangement links TRBV18 to TRBJ1-3; a weak D match, TRBD1 (6 bases). The CDR3 consists of 15 residues. The germline CDR1 and CDR2 sequences are KGHSH and LQKENI. V lost 3 bases and J lost 3, with 12 bases in between. The CDR3 coding sequence is TGTGCCAGCTCACCGCGACAGGTTGATGGAAACACCATATATTTT. Its translation is CASSPRQVDGNTIYF. Full variable domain (remainder filled in from reference TRBV18 and TRBJ1-3): NAGVMQNPRHLVRRRGQEARLRCSPMKGHSHVYWYRQLPEEGLKFMVYLQKENIIDESGMPKERFSAEFPKEGPSILRIQQVVRGDSAAYFCASSPRQVDGNTIYFGEGSWLTVV.

The rearrangement links TRBV11-3 to TRBJ2-7; D perhaps matches TRBD2 (5 bases). The CDR3 runs 16 residues. With 0 bases removed from V and 3 bases from J, the gap between germline ends came to 15 bases. The V gene's germline CDR1 is SGHNT and CDR2 YENEEA. CDR3 region: CASSLDLGLARYEQYF. In DNA, the CDR3 is TGTGCCAGCAGCTTAGACCTTGGGCTAGCCCGCTACGAGCAGTACTTC.

This sequence joins TRBV5-1 and TRBJ1-1; D not resolved. The CDR3 contains 14 residues. The V gene's germline CDR1 is SGHRS and CDR2 YFSETQ. Trimming stripped 2 bases from V and 7 bases from J, with 15 bases between. The CDR3 is CASSFTSPTYEAFF. CDR3 sequence (DNA): TGCGCCAGCAGCTTCACTAGCCCCACATATGAAGCTTTCTTT.

J is TRBJ2-3 and V is TRBV5-1, with a weak D call TRBD1 (5 bases). CDR1 is SGHRS and CDR2 is YFSETQ in the germline V gene. Trimming cost V 0 bases and J 1 base, with 12 bases left between them. There are 16 residues in the CDR3. DNA for the CDR3: TGCGCCAGCAGCTTGGTAGGGGTATACCGCACAGATACGCAGTATTTT. Translation gives CASSLVGVYRTDTQYF.

The chain joins TRBV4-2 to TRBJ1-2, with D perhaps matching TRBD1 (6 bases). Germline-derived CDR1 and CDR2 are LGHNA and YNFKEQ. The CDR3 is made up of 16 amino acids. V lost 0 bases to trimming and J lost 4 bases, with 15 bases between them. The CDR3 loop reads CASSQEDSTALYGYTF. The CDR3 DNA sequence: TGTGCCAGCAGCCAAGAGGACAGTACCGCCCTCTATGGCTACACCTTC.

This chain uses TRBV19 with TRBJ2-5; 8 nucleotides match TRBD2. V lost 6 bases to trimming and J lost 6 bases; unmatched junction nucleotides: 9. This CDR3 has 14 residues. Germline V CDR1 and CDR2: LNHDA, SQIVND (reference sequence). The chain's CDR3 is CASRSGPGGQTQYF. In nucleotides, the CDR3 is TGTGCCAGTAGGAGTGGCCCGGGGGGGCAGACCCAGTACTTC.

This chain joins TRBV25-1 and TRBJ2-1, with D perhaps matching TRBD2 (6 bases). Trimming pared 0 bases from V and 7 bases from J, leaving 13 bases between. Germline V CDR1 and CDR2: MGHDK, SYGVNS. The CDR3 sequence is 15 residues long. CDR3 sequence (DNA): TGTGCCAGCAGTGAATATGTGGGGGGTCTAAATGAGCAGTTCTTC. As protein: CASSEYVGGLNEQFF.

The chain joins TRBV10-3 to TRBJ2-3; 13 bases map to TRBD2. With V trimmed by 2 bases and J by 1 base, 3 bases remained unmatched. This CDR3 contains 17 residues. CDR1 is ENHRY and CDR2 is SYGVKD in the germline V gene. The CDR3 reads CAISEGLAGVGTDTQYF. The CDR3 coding sequence is TGTGCCATCAGTGAGGGACTAGCGGGAGTGGGCACAGATACGCAGTATTTT.

This chain connects TRBV4-1 to TRBJ2-3; possibly TRBD2 for D (6 bases). This CDR3 contains 15 residues. Trimming took off 2 bases at V and 0 bases at J, with 9 bases between the two ends. Germline values: CDR1 MGHRA, CDR2 YSYEKL. CDR3 DNA: TGCGCCAGCAGCCAAATGAGCGGGAGCACAGATACGCAGTATTTT. As protein: CASSQMSGSTDTQYF.

The chain employs TRBV7-9 and TRBJ2-3; a weak D match, TRBD1 (5 bases). Germline V gene lookup returns CDR1 SEHNR and CDR2 FQNEAQ (reference sequence). The CDR3 is 15 residues long. Between the trimmed V and J ends, which lost 0 bases and 4 bases, there was a span of 11 bases. The CDR3 here is CASSLAGPAPDTQYF. The DNA for the CDR3 is TGTGCCAGCAGCTTAGCGGGGCCAGCACCAGATACGCAGTATTTT.

The V call is TRBV5-1, the J call TRBJ1-6; 8 bases align to TRBD1. Germline-derived CDR1 and CDR2 are SGHRS and YFSETQ. The CDR3 runs to 14 residues. The ends lost 4 bases at V and 10 bases at J; junction bases unmatched: 7. The CDR3 coding sequence is TGCGCCAGCAGCCCCCAGGGGGCCACATCACCCCTCCACTTT. This sequence encodes CASSPQGATSPLHF.

The chain has TRBV6-5 and TRBJ1-1; the D is unclear. Germline CDR1 MNHEY, CDR2 SVGAGI. V lost 6 bases to trimming and J lost 0 bases, with 8 bases between them. This CDR3 has 13 residues. The CDR3 loop reads CASRLQLNTEAFF. The CDR3 coding sequence is TGTGCCAGCAGGTTACAGCTGAACACTGAAGCTTTCTTT.

V gene TRBV11-3 combines with J gene TRBJ1-6; 7 bases map to TRBD1. Germline V gene sequence: CDR1 SGHNT, CDR2 YENEEA. V lost 5 bases, J lost 9 bases, and 7 bases stayed unmatched. There are 14 residues in the CDR3. The CDR3 sequence is CASSRGDSASPLHF. The CDR3 region has the DNA TGTGCCAGCAGCCGAGGGGACAGCGCTTCACCCCTCCACTTT. Looking up the rest from reference TRBV11-3 and TRBJ1-6 gives the full variable domain: EAGVVQSPRYKIIEKKQPVAFWCNPISGHNTLYWYLQNLGQGPELLIRYENEEAVDDSQLPKDRFSAERLKGVDSTLKIQPAELGDSAVYLCASSRGDSASPLHFGNGTRLTVT.